The 18 T cell receptor beta chains below were found in one sample sequenced in a study of neurological immune-mediated disorders. Each CDR3 protein gets one entry after TCRdb re-called the 5' RACE reads with MiXCR. The sample records around 80,000 distinct CDR3 sequences, 10% being singletons. The sample comprised PBMCs. The receptors stem from a man between 35 and 55 years old in good health.

This clonotype has at least ten counts. The rearrangement links TRBV5-6 to TRBJ2-7; D not resolved. Trimming shortened V by 6 bases and J by 4 bases, and 17 bases separated the two germline ends. Germline CDR1 reads SGHDT; CDR2 reads YYEEEE. The CDR3 is made up of 14 amino acids. The CDR3: CASTLNRLEYEQYF. The CDR3, as DNA: TGTGCCAGCACCTTAAATCGTCTCGAATACGAGCAGTACTTC.

The gene calls are TRBV15 and TRBJ2-2; 7 bases map to TRBD1. The CDR3 sequence is 13 residues long. From germline, CDR1 is LNHNV and CDR2 YYDKDF (reference sequence). DNA of the CDR3: TGTGCTACCGGCCAGGGGGAATCCGGGGAGCTGTTTTTT. Translated: CATGQGESGELFF.

As for this clonotype: This may come from a read error, since a much larger clone is one base off. This chain uses TRBV12-3 or TRBV12-4 with TRBJ2-3; D is perhaps TRBD1 (6 bases). The CDR3 has 14 amino acids. CDR3 residues: CASSLARGTDMQYF. The DNA for the CDR3 is TGTGCCAGCAGTTTAGCCAGGGGCACAGATATGCAGTATTTT.

The sample holds many counts of this clonotype. The chain uses TRBV12-3 or TRBV12-4 and TRBJ1-2; TRBD1 matches 9 bases. V shed 6 bases, J shed 4 bases, and the junction held 9 bases outside the gene matches. This CDR3 spans 15 amino acids. CDR3 nucleotide sequence: TGTGCCAGCAGACAGAATCCGGGACAGGGCTATGGCTACACCTTC. This translates into CASRQNPGQGYGYTF.

For this clonotype: One end of the junction does not line up with germline, which may come from a read error. This chain joins TRBV7-3 and TRBJ1-6; unclear D gene. The CDR3 is made up of 14 amino acids. Germline values: CDR1 SGHTA, CDR2 FQGTGA. This chain's CDR3 is CASSLNPNNSPLDF. In DNA form, the CDR3 reads TGTGCCAGTAGCTTAAATCCAAATAATTCACCCCTCGACTTT. The full variable domain, with the rest looked up from reference TRBV7-3 and TRBJ1-6, is GAGVSQTPSNKVTEKGKYVELRCDPISGHTALYWYRQSLGQGPEFLIYFQGTGAADDSGLPNDRFFAVRPEGSVSTLKIQRTERGDSAVYLCASSLNPNNSPLDFGNGTRLTVT.

This clonotype appeared a few times. This rearrangement joins TRBV6-5 to TRBJ1-5, with 11 bases aligning to TRBD1. Trimming removed 4 bases from V and 2 bases from J; junction bases left unmatched: 4. CDR1 is MNHEY, CDR2 SVGAGI, per germline. CDR3 length: 16 amino acids. The CDR3: CASSLSGQGGNQPQHF. Written as DNA, the CDR3 is TGTGCCAGCAGTTTATCGGGACAGGGGGGCAATCAGCCCCAGCATTTT.

This clonotype has at least ten counts. The V and J genes are TRBV5-1 and TRBJ1-1; possibly TRBD1 for D (5 bases). V was clipped by 4 bases and J by 4 bases, with 20 bases between them. Per germline, CDR1 SGHRS and CDR2 YFSETQ. The CDR3 consists of 16 residues. The CDR3 DNA sequence: TGCGCCAGCAGCCTCCAGACAGAGAGACCTAGCACTGAAGCTTTCTTT. Protein product: CASSLQTERPSTEAFF.

This clonotype was picked up many times. V is TRBV7-2 and J is TRBJ2-7; weak D call: TRBD1 (6 bases). Germline CDR1 is SGHTA and CDR2 is FQGNSA. V was pared by 4 bases and J by 0 bases, with 10 bases between. The CDR3 loop spans 14 amino acids. The CDR3 loop is CASSSRQDSYEQYF. The DNA of the CDR3 is TGTGCCAGCAGCTCACGACAGGACTCCTACGAGCAGTACTTC. The full variable domain, rest sourced from reference TRBV7-2 and TRBJ2-7, is GAGVSQSPSNKVTEKGKDVELRCDPISGHTALYWYRQSLGQGLEFLIYFQGNSAPDKSGLPSDRFSAERTGGSVSTLTIQRTQQEDSAVYLCASSSRQDSYEQYFGPGTRLTVT.

This clonotype was seen many times. V gene TRBV20-1 combines with J gene TRBJ2-7, with D perhaps matching TRBD2 (5 bases). Trimming took 4 bases from V and 7 from J, leaving 11 bases between them. This CDR3 spans 11 amino acids. Germline V lookup: CDR1 DFQATT, CDR2 SNEGSKA (reference sequence). CDR3 sequence: CSAISGYEQYF. DNA of the CDR3: TGCAGTGCTATCTCGGGATATGAGCAGTACTTC.

The V and J genes are TRBV18 and TRBJ2-4; D call uncertain. Germline values: CDR1 KGHSH, CDR2 LQKENI. Trimming removed 3 bases from V and 0 bases from J, with 9 bases in between. CDR3 length equals 15 residues. This chain's CDR3 is CASSPDSIAKNIQYF. DNA for the CDR3: TGTGCCAGCTCACCGGATTCAATAGCCAAAAACATTCAGTACTTC.

This clonotype was picked up many times. This chain uses TRBV29-1 with TRBJ1-1, with TRBD1 as a possible D gene (5 bases). The CDR3 totals 13 residues. V was pared by 4 bases and J by 3 bases, with 12 bases between. The V gene's germline CDR1 is SQVTM and CDR2 ANQGSEA. The CDR3 nucleotides read TGCAGCGTTGGTGAGCCGGGGGACACTGAAGCTTTCTTT. Amino acids: CSVGEPGDTEAFF. Supplemented by reference TRBV29-1 and TRBJ1-1, the full variable domain reads SAVISQKPSRDICQRGTSLTIQCQVDSQVTMMFWYRQQPGQSLTLIATANQGSEATYESGFVIDKFPISRPNLTFSTLTVSNMSPEDSSIYLCSVGEPGDTEAFFGQGTRLTVV.

This clonotype has only a few counts. The CDR3 nucleotides read TGCAGCGTTGGAGGACTAACCCTCTCCTACGAGCAGTACTTC. It specifies CSVGGLTLSYEQYF. The gene calls are TRBV29-1 and TRBJ2-7; D may be TRBD2 (6 bases). This CDR3 is built from 14 residues. The ends were cut back, 4 bases at V and 0 bases at J, with 13 bases in the middle. CDR1 is SQVTM, CDR2 ANQGSEA, per germline.

In its sample, this clonotype was seen many times. The rearrangement joins TRBV9 to TRBJ2-1; tentative D call: TRBD2 (5 bases). Germline lookup yields CDR1 SGDLS and CDR2 YYNGEE. This CDR3 spans 13 amino acids. With 0 bases removed from V and 6 bases from J, the gap between germline ends came to 7 bases. CDR3 sequence reads: CASSVGGSNEQFF. The DNA of the CDR3 is TGTGCCAGCAGCGTAGGAGGGTCCAATGAGCAGTTCTTC.

This clonotype was seen repeatedly, ten times or more. The chain uses TRBV20-1 and TRBJ2-7; 9 positions agree with TRBD1. Germline assignment: CDR1 DFQATT and CDR2 SNEGSKA (reference sequence). The CDR3 covers 14 residues. Trimming took 6 bases from V and 10 from J; bases not matched to a gene: 16. Written as DNA, the CDR3 is TGCAGTGCCCTGACCCGGGACAGGGCTATAATCCAGTACTTC. It codes for CSALTRDRAIIQYF.

In its sample, this clonotype was seen many times. This CDR3 is CASSLSGDTGELFF. In nucleotides, the CDR3 is TGCGCCAGCAGCTTGAGCGGGGACACCGGGGAGCTGTTTTTT. V gene TRBV5-1 combines with J gene TRBJ2-2; 7 bases are shared with TRBD2. V dropped 1 base and J dropped 3; count of bases not matched to a gene: 0. Germline V gene data show CDR1 as SGHRS and CDR2 as YFSETQ. The CDR3 sequence is 14 residues long. The variable domain in full, with the rest retrieved from reference TRBV5-1 and TRBJ2-2, is KAGVTQTPRYLIKTRGQQVTLSCSPISGHRSVSWYQQTPGQGLQFLFEYFSETQRNKGNFPGRFSGRQFSNSRSEMNVSTLELGDSALYLCASSLSGDTGELFFGEGSRLTVL.

This clonotype has ten or more counts. The gene calls are TRBV12-3 or TRBV12-4 and TRBJ2-3; the D is unclear. The CDR3 consists of 13 residues. Trimming left V 1 base short and J 0 bases short, with 2 bases between. CDR3 loop: CASSLGSTDTQYF. DNA of the CDR3: TGTGCCAGCAGTTTAGGGAGCACAGATACGCAGTATTTT.

In its sample, this clonotype was seen many times. V is TRBV14 and J is TRBJ1-1, with TRBD1 matching 9 bases. Per the germline V gene, CDR1 is SGHDN and CDR2 is FVKESK. CDR3 length: 15 residues. Trimming at V came to 1 base and at J to 5 bases, leaving 5 bases not matched to a gene. DNA of the CDR3: TGTGCCAGCAGCCAAGTGGGGACAGGGAGGACTGAAGCTTTCTTT. The encoded protein is CASSQVGTGRTEAFF.

This clonotype was seen at least ten times. V is TRBV11-2 and J is TRBJ1-4; D gene uncertain. V was clipped by 1 base and J by 0 bases, with 6 bases between them. The CDR3 is made up of 15 amino acids. Germline V gene data show CDR1 as SGHAT and CDR2 as FQNNGV. The CDR3 coding sequence is TGTGCCAGCAGCTTAGGAGTTGCAACTAATGAAAAACTGTTTTTT. Protein product: CASSLGVATNEKLFF.